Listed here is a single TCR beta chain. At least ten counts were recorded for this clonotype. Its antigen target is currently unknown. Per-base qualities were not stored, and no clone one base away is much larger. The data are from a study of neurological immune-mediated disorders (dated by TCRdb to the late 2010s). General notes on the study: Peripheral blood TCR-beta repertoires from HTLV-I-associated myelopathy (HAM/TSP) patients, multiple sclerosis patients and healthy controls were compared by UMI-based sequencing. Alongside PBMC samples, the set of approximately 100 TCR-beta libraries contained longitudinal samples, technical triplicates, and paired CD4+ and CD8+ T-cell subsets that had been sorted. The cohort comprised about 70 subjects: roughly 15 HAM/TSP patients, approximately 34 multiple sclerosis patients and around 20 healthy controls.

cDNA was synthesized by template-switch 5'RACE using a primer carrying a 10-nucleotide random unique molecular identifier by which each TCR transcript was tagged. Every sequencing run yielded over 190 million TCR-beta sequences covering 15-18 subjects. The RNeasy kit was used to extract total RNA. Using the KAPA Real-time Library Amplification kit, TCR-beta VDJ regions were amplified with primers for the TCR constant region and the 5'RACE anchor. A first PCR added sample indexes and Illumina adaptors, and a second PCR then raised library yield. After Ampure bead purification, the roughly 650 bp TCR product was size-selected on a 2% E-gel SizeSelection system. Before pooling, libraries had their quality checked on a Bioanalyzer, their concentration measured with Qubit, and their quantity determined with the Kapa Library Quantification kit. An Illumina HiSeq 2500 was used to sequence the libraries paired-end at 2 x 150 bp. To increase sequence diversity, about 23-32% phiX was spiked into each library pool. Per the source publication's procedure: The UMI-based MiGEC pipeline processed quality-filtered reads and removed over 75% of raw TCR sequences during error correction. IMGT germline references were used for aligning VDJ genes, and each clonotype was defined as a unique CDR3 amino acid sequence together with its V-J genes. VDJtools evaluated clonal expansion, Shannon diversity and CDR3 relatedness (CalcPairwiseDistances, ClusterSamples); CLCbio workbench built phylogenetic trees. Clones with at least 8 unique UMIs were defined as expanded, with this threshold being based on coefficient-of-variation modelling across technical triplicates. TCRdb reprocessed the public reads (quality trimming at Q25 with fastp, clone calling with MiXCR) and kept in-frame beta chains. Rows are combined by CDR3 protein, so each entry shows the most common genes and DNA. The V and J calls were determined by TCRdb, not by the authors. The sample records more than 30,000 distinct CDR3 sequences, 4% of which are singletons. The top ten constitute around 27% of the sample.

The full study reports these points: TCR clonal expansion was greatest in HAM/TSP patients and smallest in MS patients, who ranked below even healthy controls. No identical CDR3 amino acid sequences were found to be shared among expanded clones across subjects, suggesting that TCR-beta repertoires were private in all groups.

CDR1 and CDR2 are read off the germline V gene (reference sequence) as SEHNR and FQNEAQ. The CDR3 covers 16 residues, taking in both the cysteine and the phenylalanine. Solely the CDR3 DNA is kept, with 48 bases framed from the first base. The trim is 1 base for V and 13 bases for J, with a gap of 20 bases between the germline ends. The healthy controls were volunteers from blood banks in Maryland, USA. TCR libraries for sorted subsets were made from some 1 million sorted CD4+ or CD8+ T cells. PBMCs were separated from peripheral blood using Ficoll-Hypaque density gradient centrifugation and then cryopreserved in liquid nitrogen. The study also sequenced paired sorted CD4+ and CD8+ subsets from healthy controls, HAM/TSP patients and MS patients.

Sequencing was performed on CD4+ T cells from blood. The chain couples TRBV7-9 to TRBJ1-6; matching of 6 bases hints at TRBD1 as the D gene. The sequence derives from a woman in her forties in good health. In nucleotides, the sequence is TGTGCCAGCAGCTTAGGTGGCTGGCAGGGGCCCTCGCCCCTCCACTTT. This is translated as CASSLGGWQGPSPLHF.